This T cell receptor beta chain is from a study of blood T cell repertoires in COVID-19. In the study overall: Collection of acute and convalescent COVID-19 samples took place in the United States, Italy and Spain.

The method was immunoSEQ multiplex PCR; TCRdb's version includes in-frame clones alone and lacks a portion of them. The sample yields 6,900 or so clones, 75% to 90% seen once. The V gene lost 7 bases and the J gene lost 14 bases, with 18 bases spanning the gap. CDR3 size: 12 residues. CDR1 and CDR2 from the germline V gene are MDHEN and SYDVKM. J is TRBJ2-1 and V is TRBV28; D remains ambiguous. Sequences were obtained from peripheral blood. This TCR derives from a human donor in a cohort sampled during active COVID-19. This CDR3 reads CASTLFGQPEFF. The CDR3 bases are TGTGCCAGCACCCTTTTTGGGCAGCCGGAGTTCTTC.